Listed here are 17 T cell receptor beta chains from one sample, sequenced in a study of CD8 T cells in Susac syndrome. Random-hexamer reverse transcription was applied to roughly 0.5 to 1 ug RNA. TCRdb passed the immunoSEQ multiplex PCR reads through MiXCR, listing each CDR3 protein once. Among around 130,000 distinct CDR3 sequences listed, under 95% were seen once. The sequencing sample was made of CD8+ T cells from PBMCs. Source of these receptors: a human donor with multiple sclerosis.

This rearrangement joins TRBV25-1 to TRBJ2-5; 7 bases fit TRBD2. V trimming: 10 bases; J trimming: 5 bases; junction bases outside the gene matches: 7. Germline-derived CDR1 and CDR2 are MGHDK and SYGVNS. The CDR3 is 12 residues long. Here the CDR3 reads CATLGGSETQYF. The CDR3 DNA follows: TGTGCCACACTGGGGGGGTCGGAGACCCAGTACTTC.

The gene calls are TRBV7-9 and TRBJ2-3; TRBD2 aligns across 8 bases. CDR1 is SEHNR and CDR2 is FQNEAQ in the germline V gene (reference sequence). The junction had 5 bases not matched to a gene; V was cut back by 5 bases and J by 4 bases. The CDR3 consists of 14 residues. CDR3 nucleotides: TGTGCCAGCAGCCAACTGGGACTAGCAGATACGCAGTATTTT. Residues: CASSQLGLADTQYF. Full variable domain (remainder filled in from reference TRBV7-9 and TRBJ2-3): DTGVSQNPRHKITKRGQNVTFRCDPISEHNRLYWYRQTLGQGPEFLTYFQNEAQLEKSRLLSDRFSAERPKGSFSTLEIQRTEQGDSAMYLCASSQLGLADTQYFGPGTRLTVL.

This sequence joins TRBV15 and TRBJ2-7; TRBD2 might be the D (7 bases). This CDR3 has 12 amino acids. V lost 5 bases, J lost 6 bases, and 11 bases lay in between. Germline loops: CDR1 LNHNV, CDR2 YYDKDF (reference sequence). CDR3 sequence: CATSVGGGEQYF. CDR3 DNA: TGTGCCACCAGCGTGGGAGGGGGCGAGCAGTACTTC.

The chain couples TRBV30 to TRBJ1-2; D is possibly TRBD1 (6 bases). CDR3 length: 15 residues. V was pared by 1 base and J by 3 bases, with 15 bases between. Germline V lookup: CDR1 GTSNPN, CDR2 SVGIG (reference sequence). The CDR3 nucleotides read TGTGCCTGGAGTGCGTCGACAGGTTGGGACTATGGCTACACCTTC. Protein: CAWSASTGWDYGYTF.

This chain connects TRBV20-1 to TRBJ1-5; 7 bases agree with TRBD1. CDR3 size: 14 residues. Germline assignment: CDR1 DFQATT and CDR2 SNEGSKA (reference sequence). Trimming removed 0 bases from V and 7 bases from J; junction bases left unmatched: 6. The CDR3: CSARDLGGGQPQHF. Here the CDR3 DNA reads TGCAGTGCTAGAGATCTAGGGGGCGGCCAGCCCCAGCATTTT.

This chain joins TRBV28 and TRBJ1-2; unclear D gene. The CDR3 covers 14 residues. V was shortened by 1 base and J by 10 bases, with 16 bases between the two germline ends. Germline-derived CDR1 and CDR2 are MDHEN and SYDVKM. CDR3 sequence reads: CASSLSGMTALYTF. CDR3 DNA sequence: TGTGCCAGCAGTTTATCCGGTATGACGGCGCTCTACACCTTC.

The chain employs TRBV6-1 and TRBJ2-7; D possibly corresponds to TRBD2 (6 bases). This CDR3 is 13 amino acids long. Germline V gene sequence: CDR1 MNHNS, CDR2 SASEGT. V dropped 8 bases and J dropped 0 bases, with 11 bases sitting between them. In nucleotides, the CDR3 is TGTGCCAGCTGCGGGGCAAGCTCCTACGAGCAGTACTTC. Amino acids: CASCGASSYEQYF.

CDR3 DNA: TGTGCCTGGACTTGGAAGACCAACACTGAAGCTTTCTTT. Translated, it gives CAWTWKTNTEAFF. V gene TRBV30 combines with J gene TRBJ1-1; D ambiguous. The V gene lost 4 bases and the J gene lost 2 bases, with 11 bases spanning the gap. Germline CDR1 and CDR2: GTSNPN and SVGIG (reference sequence). This CDR3 comprises 13 residues.

The chain joins TRBV29-1 to TRBJ1-5, with TRBD1 as a possible D gene (5 bases). The CDR3 has 16 amino acids. Germline V gene data show CDR1 as SQVTM and CDR2 as ANQGSEA. The germline V and J ends were trimmed by 5 bases and 0 bases, with 17 bases remaining between them. In DNA, the CDR3 is TGCAGCGTTATCGACAGCCCGGAGAATAGCAATCAGCCCCAGCATTTT. Residues: CSVIDSPENSNQPQHF.

The chain joins TRBV11-2 to TRBJ2-4; D is possibly TRBD1 or TRBD2 (6 bases each). The CDR3 has 19 residues. Germline V lookup: CDR1 SGHAT, CDR2 FQNNGV. Between the trimmed V and J ends, which lost 6 bases and 6 bases, there was a span of 30 bases. The CDR3 DNA reads TGTGCCAGCAGTTGGGTGAAGGGGGAGGAACGAGGTTGGGGAAACATTCAGTACTTC. It encodes CASSWVKGEERGWGNIQYF. The full variable domain, with the rest looked up from reference TRBV11-2 and TRBJ2-4, is EAGVAQSPRYKIIEKRQSVAFWCNPISGHATLYWYQQILGQGPKLLIQFQNNGVVDDSQLPKDRFSAERLKGVDSTLKIQPAKLEDSAVYLCASSWVKGEERGWGNIQYFGAGTRLSVL.

The chain's CDR3 is CASRAGGTKQFF. The CDR3 nucleotides are TGTGCCAGCAGGGCAGGGGGTACGAAGCAGTTCTTC. The chain combines TRBV27 with TRBJ2-1, with TRBD1 matching over 7 bases. Unmatched junction bases numbered 7, after V lost 6 bases and J lost 11 bases. The CDR3 consists of 12 residues. Germline V gives CDR1 MNHEY, CDR2 SMNVEV (reference sequence).

The rearrangement links TRBV6-5 to TRBJ2-3; possibly TRBD2 for D (6 bases). Trimming cost V 4 bases and J 2 bases, with 7 bases left between them. Germline V CDR1 and CDR2: MNHEY, SVGAGI. This CDR3 region has 13 residues. The CDR3 sequence is CASSWRDTDTQYF. The DNA of the CDR3 is TGTGCCAGCAGTTGGAGGGACACAGATACGCAGTATTTT.

V gene TRBV4-1 combines with J gene TRBJ1-2; no clear D. The CDR3 covers 15 residues. V dropped 0 bases and J dropped 4 bases, with 12 bases sitting between them. The germline CDR1 and CDR2 sequences are MGHRA and YSYEKL. The CDR3 reads CASSQDTRQAYGYTF. Here the CDR3 DNA reads TGCGCCAGCAGCCAAGATACGAGGCAGGCCTATGGCTACACCTTC.

The chain has TRBV19 and TRBJ2-6; D ambiguous. Trimming stripped 3 bases from V and 0 bases from J, with 6 bases between. Germline V CDR1 and CDR2: LNHDA, SQIVND (reference sequence). The CDR3 loop spans 15 amino acids. This CDR3 is CASSIVASGANVLTF. CDR3 nucleotide sequence: TGTGCCAGTAGTATTGTCGCCTCTGGGGCCAACGTCCTGACTTTC.

This chain uses TRBV7-9 with TRBJ2-5; 12 bases fit TRBD2. In germline, CDR1 is SEHNR, CDR2 FQNEAQ (reference sequence). Unmatched junction bases numbered 5, after V lost 5 bases and J lost 1 base. The CDR3 extends over 16 amino acids. CDR3 sequence reads: CASSTRTSGTQETQYF. The CDR3 coding sequence is TGTGCCAGCAGCACTCGGACTAGCGGGACCCAAGAGACCCAGTACTTC.

This sequence joins TRBV7-8 and TRBJ2-7; D not resolved. Germline V gene sequence: CDR1 SGHVS, CDR2 FQNEAQ. The CDR3 length is 15 residues. V dropped 1 base and J dropped 2 bases, with 12 bases sitting between them. CDR3 amino acids: CASSLGATAAYEQYF. CDR3 DNA sequence: TGTGCCAGCAGCTTAGGAGCCACAGCAGCCTACGAGCAGTACTTC.

The genes are TRBV7-2 and TRBJ1-5; 7 bases map to TRBD1. Germline values: CDR1 SGHTA, CDR2 FQGNSA. With 5 bases clipped from V and 6 bases from J, the junction kept 10 bases outside the gene matches. This CDR3 has 15 residues. Written as DNA, the CDR3 is TGTGCCAGCAGCCTCATGACAGGGCGGAGTCAGCCCCAGCATTTT. This encodes CASSLMTGRSQPQHF.